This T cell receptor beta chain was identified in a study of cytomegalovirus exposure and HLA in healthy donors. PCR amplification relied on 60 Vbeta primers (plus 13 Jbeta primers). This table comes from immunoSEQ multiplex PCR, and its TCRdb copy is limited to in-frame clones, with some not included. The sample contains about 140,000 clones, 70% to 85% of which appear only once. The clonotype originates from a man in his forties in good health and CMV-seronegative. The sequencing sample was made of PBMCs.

CDR3 in amino acids: CAISVAGGPTDTQYF. DNA for the CDR3: TGTGCCATCAGTGTAGCGGGGGGGCCAACAGATACGCAGTATTTT. This rearrangement joins TRBV10-3 to TRBJ2-3; TRBD2 matches 11 bases. Trimming removed 4 bases from V and 3 bases from J; junction bases left unmatched: 3. This CDR3 comprises 15 residues. The germline CDR1 and CDR2 sequences are ENHRY and SYGVKD.